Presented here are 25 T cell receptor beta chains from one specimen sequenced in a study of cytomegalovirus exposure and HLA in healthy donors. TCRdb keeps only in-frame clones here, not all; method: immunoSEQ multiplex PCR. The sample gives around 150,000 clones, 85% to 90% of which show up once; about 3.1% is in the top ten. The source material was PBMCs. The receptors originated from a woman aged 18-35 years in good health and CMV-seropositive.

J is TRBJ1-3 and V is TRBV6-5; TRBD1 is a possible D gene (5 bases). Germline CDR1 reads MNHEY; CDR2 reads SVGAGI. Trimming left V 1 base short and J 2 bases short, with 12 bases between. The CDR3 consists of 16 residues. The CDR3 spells CASSYYQGATGNTIYF. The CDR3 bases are TGTGCCAGCAGTTACTACCAGGGCGCCACTGGAAACACCATATATTTT.

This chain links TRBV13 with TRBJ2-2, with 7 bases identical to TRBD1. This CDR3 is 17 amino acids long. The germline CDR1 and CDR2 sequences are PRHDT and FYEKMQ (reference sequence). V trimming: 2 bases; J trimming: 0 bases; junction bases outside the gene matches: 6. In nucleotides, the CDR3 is TGTGCCAGCAGCTTATGGTACAGGGGCGCGAACACCGGGGAGCTGTTTTTT. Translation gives CASSLWYRGANTGELFF.

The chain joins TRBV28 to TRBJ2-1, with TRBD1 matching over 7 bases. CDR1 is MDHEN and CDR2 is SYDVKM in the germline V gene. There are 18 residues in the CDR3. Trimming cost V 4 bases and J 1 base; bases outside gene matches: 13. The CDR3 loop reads CASSSFSRDSRSYNEQFF. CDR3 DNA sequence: TGTGCCAGCAGTTCGTTCTCCCGGGACAGCAGATCCTACAATGAGCAGTTCTTC.

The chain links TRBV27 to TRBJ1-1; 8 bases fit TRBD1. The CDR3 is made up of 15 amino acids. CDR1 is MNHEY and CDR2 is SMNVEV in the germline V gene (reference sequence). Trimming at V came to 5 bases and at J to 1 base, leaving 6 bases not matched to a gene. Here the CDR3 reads CASSDRGGWNTEAFF. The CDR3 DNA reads TGTGCCAGCAGTGACAGGGGAGGATGGAACACTGAAGCTTTCTTT.

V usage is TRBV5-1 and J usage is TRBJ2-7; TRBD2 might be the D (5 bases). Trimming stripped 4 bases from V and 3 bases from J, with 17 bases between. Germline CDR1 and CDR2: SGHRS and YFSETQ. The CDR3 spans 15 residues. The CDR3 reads CASSPRTDSSYEQYF. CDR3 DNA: TGCGCCAGCAGCCCGCGGACGGACTCGAGCTACGAGCAGTACTTC.

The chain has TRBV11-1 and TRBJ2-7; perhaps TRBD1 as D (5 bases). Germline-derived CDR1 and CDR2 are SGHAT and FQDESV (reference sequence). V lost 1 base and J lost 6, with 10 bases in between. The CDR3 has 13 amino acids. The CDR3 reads CASSLGGQGEQYF. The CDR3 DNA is TGTGCCAGCAGCTTAGGGGGCCAGGGCGAGCAGTACTTC.

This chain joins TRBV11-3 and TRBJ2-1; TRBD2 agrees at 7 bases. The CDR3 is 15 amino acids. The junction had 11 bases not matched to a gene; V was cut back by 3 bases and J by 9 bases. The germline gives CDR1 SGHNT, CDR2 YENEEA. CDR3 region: CASSFLAGTKSEQFF. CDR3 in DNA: TGTGCCAGCAGCTTTTTAGCCGGGACTAAGAGTGAGCAGTTCTTC.

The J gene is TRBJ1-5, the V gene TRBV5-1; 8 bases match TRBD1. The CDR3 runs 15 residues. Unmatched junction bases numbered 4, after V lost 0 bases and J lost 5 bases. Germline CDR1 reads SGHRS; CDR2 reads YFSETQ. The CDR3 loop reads CASSLEGRGHQPQHF. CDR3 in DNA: TGCGCCAGCAGCTTGGAGGGCAGGGGGCATCAGCCCCAGCATTTT.

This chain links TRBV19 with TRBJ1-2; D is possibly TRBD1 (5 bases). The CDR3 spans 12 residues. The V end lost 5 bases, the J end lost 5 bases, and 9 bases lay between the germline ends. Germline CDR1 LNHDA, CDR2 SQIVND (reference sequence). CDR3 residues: CASSEDSYGYTF. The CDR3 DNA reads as TGTGCCAGTAGTGAAGACAGTTATGGCTACACCTTC.

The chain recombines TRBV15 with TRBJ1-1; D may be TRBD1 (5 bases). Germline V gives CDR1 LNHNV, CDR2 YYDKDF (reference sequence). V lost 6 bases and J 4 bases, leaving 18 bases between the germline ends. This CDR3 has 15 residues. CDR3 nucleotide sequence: TGTGCCACCAGTTTTATCGGGACTGGACGCACTGAAGCTTTCTTT. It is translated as CATSFIGTGRTEAFF.

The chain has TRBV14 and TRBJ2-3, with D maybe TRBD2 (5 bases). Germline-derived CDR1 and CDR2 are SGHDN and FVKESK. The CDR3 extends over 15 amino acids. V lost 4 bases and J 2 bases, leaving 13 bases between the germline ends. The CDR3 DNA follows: TGTGCCAGCAGCCTAACTAGTTGGGTCACAGATACGCAGTATTTT. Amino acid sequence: CASSLTSWVTDTQYF.

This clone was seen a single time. CDR3 sequence reads: CASSPFGDRGYGYTF. DNA of the CDR3: TGCGCCAGCAGCCCCTTTGGGGACAGGGGCTATGGCTACACCTTC. This chain uses TRBV5-1 with TRBJ1-2, with 10 bases aligning to TRBD1. Germline V gene sequence: CDR1 SGHRS, CDR2 YFSETQ. Germline trimming cut 4 bases from V and 4 bases from J; bases unmatched to any gene: 7. The CDR3 runs to 15 residues.

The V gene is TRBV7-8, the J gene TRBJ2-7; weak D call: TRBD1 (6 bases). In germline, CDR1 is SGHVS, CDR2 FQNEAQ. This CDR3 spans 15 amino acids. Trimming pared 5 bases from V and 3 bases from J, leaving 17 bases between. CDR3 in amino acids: CASSPTGPVYYEQYF. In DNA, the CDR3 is TGTGCCAGCAGCCCCACAGGGCCAGTATACTACGAGCAGTACTTC.

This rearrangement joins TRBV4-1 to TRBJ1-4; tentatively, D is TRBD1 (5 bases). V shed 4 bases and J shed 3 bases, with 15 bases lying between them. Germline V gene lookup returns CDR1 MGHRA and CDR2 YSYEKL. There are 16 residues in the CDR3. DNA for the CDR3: TGCGCCAGCAGCCGGGGCCAGGGCTCAGCTAATGAAAAACTGTTTTTT. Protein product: CASSRGQGSANEKLFF.

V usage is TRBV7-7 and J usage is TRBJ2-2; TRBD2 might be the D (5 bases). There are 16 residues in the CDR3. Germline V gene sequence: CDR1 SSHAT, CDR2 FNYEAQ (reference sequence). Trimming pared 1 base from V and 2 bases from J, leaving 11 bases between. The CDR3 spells CASSLESGSNTGELFF. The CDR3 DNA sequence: TGTGCCAGCAGCTTAGAGTCTGGGAGTAACACCGGGGAGCTGTTTTTT. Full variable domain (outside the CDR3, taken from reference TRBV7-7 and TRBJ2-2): GAGVSQSPRYKVTKRGQDVTLRCDPISSHATLYWYQQALGQGPEFLTYFNYEAQPDKSGLPSDRFSAERPEGSISTLTIQRTEQRDSAMYRCASSLESGSNTGELFFGEGSRLTVL.

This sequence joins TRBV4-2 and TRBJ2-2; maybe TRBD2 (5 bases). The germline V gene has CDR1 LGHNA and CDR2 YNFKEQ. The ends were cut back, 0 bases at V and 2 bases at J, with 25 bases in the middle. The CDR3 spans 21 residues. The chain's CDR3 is CASSQDRFTSAENFNTGELFF. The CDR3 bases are TGTGCCAGCAGCCAAGATCGGTTTACCTCAGCGGAAAACTTTAACACCGGGGAGCTGTTTTTT.

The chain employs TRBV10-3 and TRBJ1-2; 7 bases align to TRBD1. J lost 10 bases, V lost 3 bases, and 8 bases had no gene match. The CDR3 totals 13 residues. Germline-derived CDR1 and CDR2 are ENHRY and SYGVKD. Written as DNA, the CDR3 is TGTGCCATCAGTGAAGTCAGACAGGGTCCCTACACCTTC. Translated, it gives CAISEVRQGPYTF.

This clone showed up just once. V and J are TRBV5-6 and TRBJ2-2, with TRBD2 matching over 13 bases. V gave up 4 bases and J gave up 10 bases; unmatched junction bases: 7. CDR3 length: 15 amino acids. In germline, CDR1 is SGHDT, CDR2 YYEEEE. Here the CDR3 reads CASSAGTSGNKELFF. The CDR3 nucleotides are TGTGCCAGCAGCGCCGGGACTAGCGGGAATAAGGAGCTGTTTTTT.

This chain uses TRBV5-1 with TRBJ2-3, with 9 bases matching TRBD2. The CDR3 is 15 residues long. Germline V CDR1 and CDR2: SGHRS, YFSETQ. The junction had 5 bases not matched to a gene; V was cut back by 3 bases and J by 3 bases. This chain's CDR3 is CASSYGGRVTDTQYF. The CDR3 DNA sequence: TGCGCCAGCAGCTACGGCGGGAGGGTAACAGATACGCAGTATTTT. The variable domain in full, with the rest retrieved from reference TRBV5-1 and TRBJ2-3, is KAGVTQTPRYLIKTRGQQVTLSCSPISGHRSVSWYQQTPGQGLQFLFEYFSETQRNKGNFPGRFSGRQFSNSRSEMNVSTLELGDSALYLCASSYGGRVTDTQYFGPGTRLTVL.

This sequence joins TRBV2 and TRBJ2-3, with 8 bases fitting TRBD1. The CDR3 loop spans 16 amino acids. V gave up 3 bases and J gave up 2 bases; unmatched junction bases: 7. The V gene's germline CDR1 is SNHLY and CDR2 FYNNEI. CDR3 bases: TGTGCCAGCAGTGATGGGCAGGGGGCATTCACAGATACGCAGTATTTT. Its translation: CASSDGQGAFTDTQYF.

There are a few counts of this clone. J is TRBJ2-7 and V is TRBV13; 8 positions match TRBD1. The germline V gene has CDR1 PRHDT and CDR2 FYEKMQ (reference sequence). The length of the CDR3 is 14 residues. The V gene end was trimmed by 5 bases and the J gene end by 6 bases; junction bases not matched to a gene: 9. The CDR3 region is CASSPRTGYFEQYF. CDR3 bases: TGTGCCAGCAGCCCGAGGACAGGGTATTTCGAGCAGTACTTC. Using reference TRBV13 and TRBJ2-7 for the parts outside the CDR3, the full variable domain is AAGVIQSPRHLIKEKRETATLKCYPIPRHDTVYWYQQGPGQDPQFLISFYEKMQSDKGSIPDRFSAQQFSDYHSELNMSSLELGDSALYFCASSPRTGYFEQYFGPGTRLTVT.

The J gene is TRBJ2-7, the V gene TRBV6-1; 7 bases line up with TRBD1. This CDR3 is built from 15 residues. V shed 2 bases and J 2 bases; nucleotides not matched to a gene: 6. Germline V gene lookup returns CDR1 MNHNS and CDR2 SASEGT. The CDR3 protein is CASSEMTGNPYEQYF. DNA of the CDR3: TGTGCCAGCAGTGAAATGACAGGGAACCCCTACGAGCAGTACTTC.

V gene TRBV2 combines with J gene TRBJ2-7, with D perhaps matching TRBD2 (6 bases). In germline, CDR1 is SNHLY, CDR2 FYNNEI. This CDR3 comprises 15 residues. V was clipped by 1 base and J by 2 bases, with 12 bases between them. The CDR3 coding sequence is TGTGCCAGCAGTGAAGTGAGGACTACGGCCTACGAGCAGTACTTC. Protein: CASSEVRTTAYEQYF.

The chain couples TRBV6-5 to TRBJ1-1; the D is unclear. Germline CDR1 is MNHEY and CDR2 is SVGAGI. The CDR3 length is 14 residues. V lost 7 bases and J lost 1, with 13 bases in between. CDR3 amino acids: CASKTGRRNTEAFF. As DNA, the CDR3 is TGTGCCAGCAAGACGGGGAGAAGGAACACTGAAGCTTTCTTT.

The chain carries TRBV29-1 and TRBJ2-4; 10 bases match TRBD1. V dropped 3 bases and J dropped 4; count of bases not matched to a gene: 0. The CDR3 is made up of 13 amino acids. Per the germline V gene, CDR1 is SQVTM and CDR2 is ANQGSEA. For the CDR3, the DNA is TGCAGCGTTGAGGGACAGGGGAAAAACATTCAGTACTTC. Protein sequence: CSVEGQGKNIQYF.